These T cell receptor beta chains were read from a single sample in a study of T cells in localized non-small cell lung cancer. Sequencing used immunoSEQ multiplex PCR; TCRdb keeps in-frame clones, though not all of them. The data show tens of thousands of clones, with around 81% seen just once and about 7% held by the top ten. Sequencing used peripheral blood mononuclear cells, obtained before any cancer treatment. These receptors came from an older male donor with stage II lung adenocarcinoma. Both conserved end residues are part of each CDR3.

j_gene: TRBJ2-7; v_gene: TRBV7-9; CDR3aa: CASGTLLHEQYF
j_gene: TRBJ1-2; v_gene: TRBV7-2; CDR3aa: CASSFSGGKGYTF
j_gene: TRBJ1-2; v_gene: TRBV2; CDR3aa: CASSADKGADGYTF
j_gene: TRBJ1-2; v_gene: TRBV7-2; CDR3aa: CASSLVSDYGYTF
j_gene: TRBJ2-7; v_gene: TRBV6-6; CDR3aa: CASSYGQGGDEQYF
j_gene: TRBJ1-2; v_gene: TRBV14; CDR3aa: CASSPQYTDGYTF
j_gene: TRBJ2-3; v_gene: TRBV28; CDR3aa: CASSSGGVRDTQYF
j_gene: TRBJ2-1; v_gene: TRBV5-1; CDR3aa: CASSRTNEQFF
j_gene: TRBJ1-1; v_gene: TRBV6-5; CDR3aa: CASSYSRGHTEAFF
j_gene: TRBJ1-1; v_gene: TRBV27; CDR3aa: CASSLGYVNTEAFF
j_gene: TRBJ2-1; v_gene: TRBV6-6; CDR3aa: CASSYLAGGGEGFF
j_gene: TRBJ1-5; v_gene: TRBV29-1; CDR3aa: CSVGAQNQPQHF
j_gene: TRBJ1-1; v_gene: TRBV6-6; CDR3aa: CASSYSPSKSPEAFF
j_gene: TRBJ2-5; v_gene: TRBV9; CDR3aa: CASSVGERAETQYF
j_gene: TRBJ1-1; v_gene: TRBV9; CDR3aa: CASSLHRGGAGTEAFF
j_gene: TRBJ1-1; v_gene: TRBV12-5; CDR3aa: CASGLGRGVSTEAFF
j_gene: TRBJ2-4; v_gene: TRBV18; CDR3aa: CASSPESIQYF
j_gene: TRBJ1-2; v_gene: TRBV28; CDR3aa: CASSWRVYGYTF
j_gene: TRBJ2-7; v_gene: TRBV7-9; CDR3aa: CASSPRGPYEQYF
j_gene: TRBJ2-3; v_gene: TRBV5-6; CDR3aa: CASSLSGVGFLRDTQYF
j_gene: TRBJ2-3; v_gene: TRBV18; CDR3aa: CASSPPGLAGGPGADTQYF
j_gene: TRBJ1-1; v_gene: TRBV29-1; CDR3aa: CSVRTGSSTEAFF
j_gene: TRBJ2-2; v_gene: TRBV27; CDR3aa: CASSSTGTGVGGELFF
j_gene: TRBJ1-6; v_gene: TRBV6-1; CDR3aa: CASTGDAYNSPLHF
j_gene: TRBJ1-1; v_gene: TRBV29-1; CDR3aa: CSVARGGRGNTEAFF
j_gene: TRBJ2-2; v_gene: TRBV30; CDR3aa: CARPSGDSGGDGELFF
j_gene: TRBJ2-5; v_gene: TRBV10-3; CDR3aa: CAIKGQREETQYF
j_gene: TRBJ2-2; v_gene: TRBV5-1; CDR3aa: CASSFTGGTGELFF
j_gene: TRBJ2-1; v_gene: TRBV7-2; CDR3aa: CASSRTSLRQFF
j_gene: TRBJ1-1; v_gene: TRBV20-1; CDR3aa: CSARILVLFF
j_gene: TRBJ1-2; v_gene: TRBV20-1; CDR3aa: CSAREGYTF
j_gene: TRBJ1-1; v_gene: TRBV7-2; CDR3aa: CASRYRDSLTEAFF
j_gene: TRBJ1-1; v_gene: TRBV6-5; CDR3aa: CASSLRQGADAFF
j_gene: TRBJ2-3; v_gene: TRBV11-2; CDR3aa: CASSLGTSGSPGDTQYF
j_gene: TRBJ1-3; v_gene: TRBV4-1; CDR3aa: CASSQDGRYPGNTIYF
j_gene: TRBJ2-5; v_gene: TRBV28; CDR3aa: CASSQLRGDQETQYF
j_gene: TRBJ1-1; v_gene: TRBV11-2; CDR3aa: CASSPMKPAEAFF
j_gene: TRBJ2-2; v_gene: TRBV27; CDR3aa: CASRPAGGNTGELFF